Listed below are T cell receptor beta chains from one sample, sequenced in a study of blood T cell repertoires in COVID-19. Clones were sequenced by immunoSEQ multiplex PCR, and TCRdb holds only the in-frame ones, with some missing. The sample contains roughly 43,000 clones, 86% of which appear only once. Sequenced input: peripheral blood. The receptors come from a man aged 55-75 years with active COVID-19. CDR3s include the opening cysteine and the closing phenylalanine or tryptophan. The order of the fields is clone size, V gene, J gene, D gene, CDR3 DNA, CDR3 protein. The D gene is left open where the match is weak. Some rows mark clone size as missing; the rest say once, few, many or name a class of expanded clone.

NA	TRBV6-6	TRBJ1-1	TRBD1	TGTGCCAGCAGTGGACAGGGGATGAACACTGAAGCTTTCTTT	CASSGQGMNTEAFF
few	TRBV12-3/TRBV12-4	TRBJ2-1	NA	TGTGCCAGCAGGGGGGCTCGACAGAATGAGCAGTTCTTC	CASRGARQNEQFF
NA	TRBV7-2	TRBJ1-2	NA	TGTGCCAGCAGCAAAAACCAGGGCCTCTATGGCTACACCTTC	CASSKNQGLYGYTF
NA	TRBV2	TRBJ2-3	TRBD2	TGTGCCAGCAGTCGTTGGACTAGCGGGATAGGTACAGATACGCAGTATTTT	CASSRWTSGIGTDTQYF
NA	TRBV7-3	TRBJ2-1	TRBD1	TGTGCCAGCAGCTTATCCGGACAGGGATTTTATTCACAGAATGAGCAGTTCTTC	CASSLSGQGFYSQNEQFF
NA	TRBV5-1	TRBJ1-1	TRBD1	TGCGCCAGCAGCTTGGAGAGACAGGGGGGAGAAGCTTTCTTT	CASSLERQGGEAFF
NA	TRBV11-2	TRBJ2-1	TRBD2	TGTGCCAGCAGTTGGACTAGCAATGAGCAGTTCTTC	CASSWTSNEQFF
NA	TRBV7-2	TRBJ1-2	NA	TGTGCCAGCAGCCACCTAGGACGGGAGTATGGCTACACCTTC	CASSHLGREYGYTF
NA	TRBV27	TRBJ1-6	TRBD1	TGTGCCAGCAAGTTTGGGACAGAATCCAATTCACCCCTCCACTTT	CASKFGTESNSPLHF
NA	TRBV27	TRBJ1-1	TRBD1	TGTGCCAGCAGTGCCCATGGACAGGGTAACACTGAAGCTTTCTTT	CASSAHGQGNTEAFF
NA	TRBV6-2/TRBV6-3	TRBJ2-2	NA	TGTGCCAGCAGTTACGGTAGCGGGGAGCTGTTTTTT	CASSYGSGELFF
NA	TRBV7-3	TRBJ2-1	NA	TGTGCCAGCAGCTCAGACGCCGGGACTGAGTACAATGAGCAGTTCTTC	CASSSDAGTEYNEQFF
NA	TRBV5-1	TRBJ2-3	NA	TGCGCCAGCAGCTTGGGTAGTACAGCAGATACGCAGTATTTT	CASSLGSTADTQYF
NA	TRBV30	TRBJ1-6	TRBD1	TGTGCCTGGAGTGGCCCGACAGGGAATTCACCCCTCCACTTT	CAWSGPTGNSPLHF
NA	TRBV7-9	TRBJ2-1	NA	TGTGCCAGCAGCCCCCGGGACTTCCCCTATGAGCAGTTCTTC	CASSPRDFPYEQFF
once	TRBV5-4	TRBJ2-5	NA	TGTGCCAGCCGCCCCGGGGGTCAAGAGACCCAGTACTTC	CASRPGGQETQYF
once	TRBV6-5	TRBJ1-1	NA	TGTGCCAGCAGTTTAAACCTCGGGAACACTGAAGCTTTCTTT	CASSLNLGNTEAFF
few	TRBV28	TRBJ2-7	TRBD1	TGTGCCAGCAGTGACCCCGGGACAGGGTCAAACGACGAGCAGTACTTC	CASSDPGTGSNDEQYF
NA	TRBV5-4	TRBJ2-1	TRBD1	TGTGCCAGCAGCCGGGGACAGGAAAGATACAATGAGCAGTTCTTC	CASSRGQERYNEQFF
NA	TRBV14	TRBJ2-2	NA	TGTGCCAGCAGCCATGGGACCGGGACTTTCACCGGGGAGCTGTTTTTT	CASSHGTGTFTGELFF
NA	TRBV10-3	TRBJ1-1	TRBD1	TGTGCCATCAGAGATACAGGGGCGGAAAAGAACACTGAAGCTTTCTTT	CAIRDTGAEKNTEAFF
NA	TRBV19	TRBJ1-1	NA	TGTGCCAGTAACATCGGAGAGATGAACACTGAAGCTTTCTTT	CASNIGEMNTEAFF